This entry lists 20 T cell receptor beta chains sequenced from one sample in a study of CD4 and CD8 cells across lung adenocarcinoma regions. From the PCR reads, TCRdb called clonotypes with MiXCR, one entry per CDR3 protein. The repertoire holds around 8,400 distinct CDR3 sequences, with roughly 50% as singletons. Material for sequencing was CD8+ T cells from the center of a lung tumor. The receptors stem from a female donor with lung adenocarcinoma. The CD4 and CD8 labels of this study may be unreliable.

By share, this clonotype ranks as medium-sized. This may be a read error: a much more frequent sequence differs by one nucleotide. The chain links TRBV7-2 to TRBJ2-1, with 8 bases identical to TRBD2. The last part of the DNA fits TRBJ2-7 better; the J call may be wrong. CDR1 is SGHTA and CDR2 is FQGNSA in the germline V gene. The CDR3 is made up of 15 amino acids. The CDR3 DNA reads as TGTGCCAGCAGCCGAGCGGGGGCCCCCCCCCATGAGCAGTACTTC. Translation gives CASSRAGAPPHEQYF.

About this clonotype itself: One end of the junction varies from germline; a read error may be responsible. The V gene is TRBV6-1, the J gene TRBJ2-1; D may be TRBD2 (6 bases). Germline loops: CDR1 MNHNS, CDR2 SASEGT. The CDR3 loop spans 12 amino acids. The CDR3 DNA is TGTGCCAGCCGTAAAATAGCGGATGAGCAGTATTTC. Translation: CASRKIADEQYF.

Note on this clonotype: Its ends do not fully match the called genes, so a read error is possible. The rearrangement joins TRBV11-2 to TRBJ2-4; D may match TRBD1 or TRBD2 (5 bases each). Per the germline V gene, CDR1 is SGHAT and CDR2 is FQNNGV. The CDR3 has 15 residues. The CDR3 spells CARGSGLWAKDTQYF. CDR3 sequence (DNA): TGTGCCCGCGGCTCGGGGCTGTGGGCTAAAGACACTCAGTATTTC.

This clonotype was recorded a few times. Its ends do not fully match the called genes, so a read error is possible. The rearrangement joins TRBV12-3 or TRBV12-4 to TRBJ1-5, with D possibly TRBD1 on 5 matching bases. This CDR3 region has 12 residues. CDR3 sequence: CASSWGNQPHHF. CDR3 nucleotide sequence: TGTGCCAGCAGTTGGGGCAATCAGCCCCACCACTTT.

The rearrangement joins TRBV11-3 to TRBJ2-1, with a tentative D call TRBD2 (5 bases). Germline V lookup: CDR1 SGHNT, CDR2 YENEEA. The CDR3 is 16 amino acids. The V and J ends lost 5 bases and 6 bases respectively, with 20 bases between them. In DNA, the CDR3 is TGTGCCAGCAGCCCCGCCTCCGGCAGGACTGGCAATGAGCAGTTCTTC. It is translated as CASSPASGRTGNEQFF.

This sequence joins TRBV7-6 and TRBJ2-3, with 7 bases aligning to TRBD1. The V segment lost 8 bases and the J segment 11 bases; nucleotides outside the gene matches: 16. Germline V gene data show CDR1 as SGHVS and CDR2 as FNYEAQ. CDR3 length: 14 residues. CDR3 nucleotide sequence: TGTGCCAGCCGCCAGGGGGTAAACACAGATGAGCAGTATTTT. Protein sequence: CASRQGVNTDEQYF.

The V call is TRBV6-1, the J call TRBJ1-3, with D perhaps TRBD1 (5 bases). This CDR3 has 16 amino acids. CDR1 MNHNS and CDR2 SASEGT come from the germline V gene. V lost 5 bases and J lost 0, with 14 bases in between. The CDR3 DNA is TGTGCCAGCAGTACAGGCGTACTTAGCTCTGGAAACACCATATATTTT. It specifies CASSTGVLSSGNTIYF.

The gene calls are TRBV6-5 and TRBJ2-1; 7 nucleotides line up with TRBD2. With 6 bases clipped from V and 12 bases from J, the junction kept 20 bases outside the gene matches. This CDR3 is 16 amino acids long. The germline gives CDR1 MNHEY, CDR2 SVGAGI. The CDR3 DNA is TGTGCCAGCAGGTCAGGGACTACACTGAGCTACGATGCGCAGTTCTTC. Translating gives CASRSGTTLSYDAQFF.

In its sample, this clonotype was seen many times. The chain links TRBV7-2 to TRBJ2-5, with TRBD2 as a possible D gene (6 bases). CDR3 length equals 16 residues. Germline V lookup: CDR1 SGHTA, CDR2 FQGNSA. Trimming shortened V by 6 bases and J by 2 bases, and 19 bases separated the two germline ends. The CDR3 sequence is CASSGEEGTSQETQYF. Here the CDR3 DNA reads TGTGCCAGCAGTGGGGAGGAAGGGACGTCTCAAGAGACCCAGTACTTC.

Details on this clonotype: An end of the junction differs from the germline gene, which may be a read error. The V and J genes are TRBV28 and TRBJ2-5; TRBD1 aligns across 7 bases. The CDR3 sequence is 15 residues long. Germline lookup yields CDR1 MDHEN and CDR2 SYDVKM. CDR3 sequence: CASSLAGGRAETQYF. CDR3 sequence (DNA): TGTGCCAGCAGTTTGGCAGGGGGTAGAGCAGAGACGCAGTATTTC.

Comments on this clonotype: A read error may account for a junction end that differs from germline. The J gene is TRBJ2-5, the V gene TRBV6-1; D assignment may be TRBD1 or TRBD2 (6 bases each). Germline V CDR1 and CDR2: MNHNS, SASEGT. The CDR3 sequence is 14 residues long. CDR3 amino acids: CASHGGRDQKTQYF. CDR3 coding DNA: TGTGCCAGCCACGGGGGCCGTGACCAAAAGACCCAGTACTTC.

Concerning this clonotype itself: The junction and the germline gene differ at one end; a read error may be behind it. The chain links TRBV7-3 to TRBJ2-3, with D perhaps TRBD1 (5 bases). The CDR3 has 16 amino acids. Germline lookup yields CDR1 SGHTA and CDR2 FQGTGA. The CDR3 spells CASIEHQGRRHGTQYF. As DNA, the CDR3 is TGTGCCAGCATCGAACACCAGGGCCGGAGACACGGTACGCAGTACTTT. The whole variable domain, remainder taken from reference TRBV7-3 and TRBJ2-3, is GAGVSQTPSNKVTEKGKYVELRCDPISGHTALYWYRQSLGQGPEFLIYFQGTGAADDSGLPNDRFFAVRPEGSVSTLKIQRTERGDSAVYLCASIEHQGRRHGTQYFGPGTRLTVL.

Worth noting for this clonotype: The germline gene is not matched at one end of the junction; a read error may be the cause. CDR3 DNA: TGCGCCTCCGCGACCTGGGCCAAAAATACGCAGTATTTC. It translates to CASATWAKNTQYF. This sequence joins TRBV6-1 and TRBJ2-3; D unclear. The CDR3 length is 13 residues. Germline V lookup: CDR1 MNHNS, CDR2 SASEGT.

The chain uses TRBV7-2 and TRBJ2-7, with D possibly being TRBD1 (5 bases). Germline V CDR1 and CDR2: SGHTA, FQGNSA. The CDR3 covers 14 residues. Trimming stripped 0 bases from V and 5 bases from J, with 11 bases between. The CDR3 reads CASSLALAGNEQYF. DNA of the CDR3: TGTGCCAGCAGCTTAGCGCTCGCAGGGAACGAGCAGTACTTC.

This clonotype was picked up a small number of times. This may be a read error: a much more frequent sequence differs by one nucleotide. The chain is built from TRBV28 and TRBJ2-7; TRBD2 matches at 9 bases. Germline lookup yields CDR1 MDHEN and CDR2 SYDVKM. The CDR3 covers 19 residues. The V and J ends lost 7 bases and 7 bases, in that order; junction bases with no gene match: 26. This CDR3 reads CASTAWGLAGYKSYNEQYF. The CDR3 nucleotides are TGTGCCAGCACGGCTTGGGGGCTAGCGGGATACAAGTCCTACAATGAGCAGTACTTC.

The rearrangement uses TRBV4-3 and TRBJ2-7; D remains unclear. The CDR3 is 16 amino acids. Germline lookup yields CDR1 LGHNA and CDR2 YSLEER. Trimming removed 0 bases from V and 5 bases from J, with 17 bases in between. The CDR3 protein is CASSQEAPHHSHEQYF. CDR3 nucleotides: TGCGCCAGCAGCCAAGAAGCCCCCCATCATTCCCACGAGCAGTACTTC.

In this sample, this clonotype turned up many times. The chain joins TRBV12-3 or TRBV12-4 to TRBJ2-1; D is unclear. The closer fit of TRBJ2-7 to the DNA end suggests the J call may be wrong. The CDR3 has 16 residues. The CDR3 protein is CASSFSSSVGGYEQYF. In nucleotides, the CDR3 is TGTGCCAGCAGTTTCTCGTCCAGCGTCGGTGGCTACGAGCAGTACTTC.

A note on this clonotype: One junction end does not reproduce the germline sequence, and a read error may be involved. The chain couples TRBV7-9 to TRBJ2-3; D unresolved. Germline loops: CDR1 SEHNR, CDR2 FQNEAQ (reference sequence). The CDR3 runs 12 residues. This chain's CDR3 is CASGTHIDEQYF. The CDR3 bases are TGTGCCAGCGGCACCCACATCGATGAGCAGTATTTC.

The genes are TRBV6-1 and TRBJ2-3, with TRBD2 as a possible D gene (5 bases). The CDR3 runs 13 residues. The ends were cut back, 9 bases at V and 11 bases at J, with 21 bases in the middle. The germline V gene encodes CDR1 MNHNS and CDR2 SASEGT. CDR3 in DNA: TGTGCCAGGGGTCTGGGAGTTACAGACATGCAGTATTTT. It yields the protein CARGLGVTDMQYF.

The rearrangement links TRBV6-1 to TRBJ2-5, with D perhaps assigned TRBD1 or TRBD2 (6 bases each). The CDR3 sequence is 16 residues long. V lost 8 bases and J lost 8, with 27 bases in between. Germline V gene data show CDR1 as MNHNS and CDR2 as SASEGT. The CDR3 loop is CASGCSGGPSPDTQYF. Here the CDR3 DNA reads TGTGCCAGCGGGTGCTCCGGGGGCCCTAGCCCAGATACCCAGTACTTC.